Listed here is a single TCR beta chain. Its specificity is unknown. This entry is derived from a study of cytomegalovirus exposure and HLA in healthy donors. Study-level background: Researchers found that about 82% of over 350 genotyped donors fell within the Caucasian-associated ancestry cluster. Study conclusions and caveats: Rare sequences made up most TCRs, while some public TCRs were found in many donors. Trimming of TCR beta V- and J-genes showed a link, identified in a later analysis, to a missense DCLRE1C variant. A later analysis associated around 17,000 TCR beta sequences with HLA alleles at a 0.05 false discovery rate.

Researchers ran the PCR with 60 Vbeta and 13 Jbeta primers. Measured with immunoSEQ multiplex PCR; TCRdb has only the in-frame clones, and not every one. The repertoire holds around 190,000 clones, with 70% to 80% as singletons. In germline, CDR1 is KGHSH, CDR2 LQKENI. V was clipped by 2 bases and J by 0 bases, with 10 bases between them. The CDR3 is 16 residues long. The receptor's source is a woman aged 30 to 39 in good health and CMV-seronegative. The sequencing sample was made of PBMCs. The J gene is TRBJ2-2, the V gene TRBV18, with a weak D call TRBD1 (5 bases). CDR3 sequence: CASSPSSGSNTGELFF. The CDR3 DNA is TGTGCCAGCTCACCATCTTCAGGGTCGAACACCGGGGAGCTGTTTTTT. The full variable domain, rest sourced from reference TRBV18 and TRBJ2-2, is NAGVMQNPRHLVRRRGQEARLRCSPMKGHSHVYWYRQLPEEGLKFMVYLQKENIIDESGMPKERFSAEFPKEGPSILRIQQVVRGDSAAYFCASSPSSGSNTGELFFGEGSRLTVL.